The entry below describes one T cell receptor beta chain. The V end was cut by 0 bases, the J end by 5 bases, with 5 bases between. The V gene's germline CDR1 is SGDLS and CDR2 YYNGEE. The CDR3 runs to 12 residues. These data belong to a study of blood T cell repertoires in COVID-19. Across the study: The United States, Italy and Spain were the sources of the acute and convalescent COVID-19 samples. The analysed material was cDNA or gDNA that came from T cells, B-cell-depleted T cells, or PBMCs.

Repertoires were generated with immunoSEQ multiplex PCR, while TCRdb's copy carries only in-frame clones and drops some. The sample yields 150,000 to 200,000 clones, about 86% seen once. Sequenced sample: peripheral blood. This rearrangement joins TRBV9 to TRBJ1-2; D gene unclear. This sequence originates from a man over 45 with active or convalescent COVID-19. Here the CDR3 DNA reads TGTGCCAGCAGCGTAGACGGTTATGGCTACACCTTC. It codes for CASSVDGYGYTF. The full variable domain, with the rest looked up from reference TRBV9 and TRBJ1-2, is DSGVTQTPKHLITATGQRVTLRCSPRSGDLSVYWYQQSLDQGLQFLIQYYNGEERAKGNILERFSAQQFPDLHSELNLSSLELGDSALYFCASSVDGYGYTFGSGTRLTVV.